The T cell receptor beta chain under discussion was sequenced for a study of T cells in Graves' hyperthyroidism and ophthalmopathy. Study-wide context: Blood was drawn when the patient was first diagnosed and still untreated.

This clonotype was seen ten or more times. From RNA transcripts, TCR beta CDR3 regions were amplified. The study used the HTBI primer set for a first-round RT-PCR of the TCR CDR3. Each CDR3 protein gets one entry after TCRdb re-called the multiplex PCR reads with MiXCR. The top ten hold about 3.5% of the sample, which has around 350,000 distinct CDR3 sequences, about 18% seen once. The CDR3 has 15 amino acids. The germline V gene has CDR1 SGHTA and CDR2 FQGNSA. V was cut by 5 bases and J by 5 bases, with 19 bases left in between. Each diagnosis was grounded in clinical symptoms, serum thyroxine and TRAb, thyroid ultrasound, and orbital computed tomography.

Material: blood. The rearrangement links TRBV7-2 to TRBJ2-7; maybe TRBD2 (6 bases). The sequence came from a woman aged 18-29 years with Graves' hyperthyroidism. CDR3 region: CASSPLYRRDHEQYF. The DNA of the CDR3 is TGTGCCAGCAGCCCCCTCTATAGGAGGGACCACGAGCAGTACTTC. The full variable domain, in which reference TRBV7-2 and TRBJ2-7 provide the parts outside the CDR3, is GAGVSQSPSNKVTEKGKDVELRCDPISGHTALYWYRQSLGQGLEFLIYFQGNSAPDKSGLPSDRFSAERTGGSVSTLTIQRTQQEDSAVYLCASSPLYRRDHEQYFGPGTRLTVT.